This T cell receptor beta chain derives from a study of CD8 T cells in ankylosing spondylitis. As concerns this clonotype: What it binds is not known. The junction departs from germline at one end; a sequencing error may be responsible.

Germline CDR1 reads SGHTA; CDR2 reads FQGTGA. The CDR3 is 14 residues long. Points from the study as a whole: A TCR beta motif of fewer than ten highly homologous variants appeared characteristic of ankylosing spondylitis blood. Disease-linked clones reportedly showed significant enrichment in matched ankylosing spondylitis synovial fluid. Disease-linked clones displayed a CD8+ phenotype and appeared relatively rarely in peripheral blood.

Each CDR3 protein is one row after TCRdb ran MiXCR on the 5' RACE reads. The data show under 950,000 distinct CDR3 sequences, roughly 19% seen once. The source is a male donor with ankylosing spondylitis. The material sequenced was blood, either unsorted or a sorted T cell fraction (not recorded which). This rearrangement joins TRBV7-3 to TRBJ2-3, with a tentative D call TRBD2 (6 bases). CDR3 nucleotides: TGTGCCAGCAGCTTTAGCGGACCCACAGATACGCCGTATTTT. Its translation is CASSFSGPTDTPYF.